What follows are 26 T cell receptor beta chains derived from one specimen sequenced in a study of CD8+ T cells in alopecia areata (dated 2018 in TCRdb). Receptors were amplified or captured by the immunoSEQ multiplex PCR assay. To provide template for TCR sequencing, every sample had RNA extracted and reverse transcribed into cDNA. TCRdb retrieved this table from immuneACCESS and kept in-frame rearrangements only. Not all clones are present; in checked studies, unresolved V genes account for under half, and no reason is known for the remainder. The sample records over 150,000 clones, around half of which are singletons. More than 10% of the sample belongs to the ten largest clones. Explained via the paper, the time point label denotes: roughly 24 weeks on oral tofacitinib. The meaning of the sample's treatment or condition label: oral pan-JAK inhibitor, 5-10 mg twice daily. Material: CD8+ T cells sorted from blood, obtained at week 24, from a patient treated with tofacitinib. These receptors were collected from a human donor with alopecia areata.

This clone has only a few counts. The chain employs TRBV4-3 and TRBJ2-1; no clear D gene. Looked up from germline, CDR1 is LGHNA and CDR2 is YSLEER. The CDR3 is made up of 14 amino acids. The V end was cut by 0 bases, the J end by 10 bases, with 13 bases between. In nucleotides, the CDR3 is TGCGCCAGCAGCCAAGATCGGAGTCGCTCGGAGCAGTTCTTC. Protein product: CASSQDRSRSEQFF.

The rearrangement joins TRBV7-9 to TRBJ2-1; D unresolved. The CDR3 loop spans 14 amino acids. V lost 4 bases, J lost 0 bases, and 7 bases lay in between. CDR1 and CDR2 (germline): SEHNR, FQNEAQ (reference sequence). CDR3 amino acids: CASSSFSSYNEQFF. The CDR3 DNA is TGTGCCAGCAGCTCTTTTAGCTCCTACAATGAGCAGTTCTTC.

J is TRBJ1-4 and V is TRBV27, with D possibly being TRBD1 (5 bases). The length of the CDR3 is 13 residues. In germline, CDR1 is MNHEY, CDR2 SMNVEV (reference sequence). Trimming stripped 6 bases from V and 8 bases from J, with 13 bases between. This CDR3 is CASRDGTGEKLFF. DNA of the CDR3: TGTGCCAGCAGGGACGGGACGGGGGAAAAACTGTTTTTT.

With respect to this clone: A junction end diverges from the germline sequence, so it may reflect a read error. The chain is built from TRBV10-3 and TRBJ1-1, with TRBD1 matching over 9 bases. The CDR3 consists of 16 residues. From germline, CDR1 is ENHRY and CDR2 SYGVKD. CDR3: CASSEALGTGHTEAFF. The CDR3 nucleotides are TGTGCCAGCAGTGAAGCGCTTGGGACAGGGCACACTGAAGCTTTCTTT.

The rearrangement links TRBV5-1 to TRBJ2-1; D gene ambiguous. CDR1 is SGHRS and CDR2 is YFSETQ in the germline V gene. The CDR3 length is 12 residues. The V gene lost 1 base and the J gene lost 8 bases, with 7 bases spanning the gap. The CDR3 reads CASSLLPYEQFF. For the CDR3, the DNA is TGCGCCAGCAGCTTGCTTCCTTATGAGCAGTTCTTC.

The chain joins TRBV2 to TRBJ1-2; perhaps TRBD1 as D (6 bases). Trimming cost V 8 bases and J 2 bases, with 9 bases left between them. The CDR3 loop spans 12 amino acids. The V gene's germline CDR1 is SNHLY and CDR2 FYNNEI. The CDR3 is CASWDKNYGYTF. The CDR3 region has the DNA TGTGCCAGCTGGGACAAGAACTATGGCTACACCTTC.

This clone showed up just a few times. This chain joins TRBV6-5 and TRBJ2-7, with a tentative D call TRBD1 (8 bases). Germline-derived CDR1 and CDR2 are MNHEY and SVGAGI. The CDR3 totals 15 residues. Deletions cut 5 bases from V and 4 bases from J, with 18 bases between. The CDR3 here is CASSTGQGGDYEQYF. Written as DNA, the CDR3 is TGTGCCAGCAGTACTGGACAGGGAGGGGATTACGAGCAGTACTTC.

The chain has TRBV5-1 and TRBJ2-1, with 10 bases identical to TRBD2. Germline V gene sequence: CDR1 SGHRS, CDR2 YFSETQ. The CDR3 extends over 13 amino acids. J was trimmed by 6 bases and V by 5 bases; bases with no gene match: 2. In nucleotides, the CDR3 is TGCGCCAGCAGACTAGCGGGGATCAATGAGCAGTTCTTC. This sequence encodes CASRLAGINEQFF.

The rearrangement uses TRBV6-5 and TRBJ2-7; no reliable D call. Germline V gives CDR1 MNHEY, CDR2 SVGAGI. V lost 5 bases, J lost 6 bases, and 11 bases lay in between. The CDR3 is 12 amino acids. The CDR3 DNA reads TGTGCCAGCAGTCCGGGTCTGTCCGAGCAGTACTTC. This gives the protein CASSPGLSEQYF.

V and J are TRBV19 and TRBJ1-5; D gene uncertain. Germline V gives CDR1 LNHDA, CDR2 SQIVND (reference sequence). This CDR3 is 13 amino acids long. V was pared by 9 bases and J by 0 bases, with 9 bases between. The CDR3 nucleotides are TGTGCCAGCTCACCAGGTAGCAATCAGCCCCAGCATTTT. Protein product: CASSPGSNQPQHF.

The J gene is TRBJ2-5, the V gene TRBV5-6; D may correspond to TRBD1 or TRBD2 (7 bases each). The CDR3 is 15 residues long. Between the trimmed V and J ends, which lost 4 bases and 9 bases, there was a span of 22 bases. Germline-derived CDR1 and CDR2 are SGHDT and YYEEEE. CDR3 sequence: CASSGWGGGPAAQYF. As DNA, the CDR3 is TGTGCCAGCAGCGGCTGGGGAGGGGGCCCCGCGGCCCAGTACTTC.

This clone came up once. The chain couples TRBV27 to TRBJ1-2, with 7 positions matching TRBD1. The germline gives CDR1 MNHEY, CDR2 SMNVEV (reference sequence). CDR3 length equals 12 residues. J gave up 13 bases and V 7 bases, and 12 bases lay outside the gene matches. CDR3: CASNTPGQASTF. Written as DNA, the CDR3 is TGTGCCAGCAACACCCCCGGACAGGCGAGCACCTTC.

The table lists this clone with a few counts. This chain uses TRBV4-3 with TRBJ1-1; D is ambiguous. Trimming cost V 4 bases and J 3 bases, with 9 bases left between them. Germline assignment: CDR1 LGHNA and CDR2 YSLEER. CDR3 size: 13 residues. The CDR3 here is CASSPRIDTEAFF. For the CDR3, the DNA is TGCGCCAGCAGCCCTAGGATCGACACTGAAGCTTTCTTT.

The chain has TRBV12-5 and TRBJ1-1, with D maybe TRBD1 (5 bases). From germline, CDR1 is LGHNT and CDR2 FRNRAP. The CDR3 runs to 12 residues. Trimming took 6 bases from V and 8 from J, leaving 13 bases between them. The chain's CDR3 is CASGSDSPEAFF. The CDR3 DNA reads as TGTGCTAGTGGCTCCGACAGCCCCGAAGCTTTCTTT. Full variable domain (missing parts from reference TRBV12-5 and TRBJ1-1): DARVTQTPRHKVTEMGQEVTMRCQPILGHNTVFWYRQTMMQGLELLAYFRNRAPLDDSGMPKDRFSAEMPDATLATLKIQPSEPRDSAVYFCASGSDSPEAFFGQGTRLTVV.

This clone has just a few counts. The rearrangement uses TRBV5-6 and TRBJ2-3, with D perhaps given as TRBD1 or TRBD2 (5 bases each). The germline V gene encodes CDR1 SGHDT and CDR2 YYEEEE. CDR3 length: 12 amino acids. V lost 4 bases and J 6 bases, leaving 9 bases between the germline ends. The CDR3 here is CASSGGGDTQYF. CDR3 sequence (DNA): TGTGCCAGCAGCGGGGGTGGGGATACGCAGTATTTT. Supplemented by reference TRBV5-6 and TRBJ2-3, the full variable domain reads DAGVTQSPTHLIKTRGQQVTLRCSPKSGHDTVSWYQQALGQGPQFIFQYYEEEERQRGNFPDRFSGHQFPNYSSELNVNALLLGDSALYLCASSGGGDTQYFGPGTRLTVL.

This clone was observed a handful of times. The chain recombines TRBV29-1 with TRBJ2-7; D might be TRBD2 (6 bases). V lost 7 bases, J lost 5 bases, and 15 bases lay in between. Germline V lookup: CDR1 SQVTM, CDR2 ANQGSEA. This CDR3 is built from 12 residues. CDR3 in DNA: TGCAGCGGACGGGGGAGGTGGGACGAGCAGTACTTC. This encodes CSGRGRWDEQYF.

The genes are TRBV12-5 and TRBJ2-1; no clear D gene. Germline-derived CDR1 and CDR2 are LGHNT and FRNRAP. This CDR3 is built from 12 residues. V was shortened by 5 bases and J by 7 bases, with 9 bases between the two germline ends. The DNA of the CDR3 is TGTGCTAGTGGTGTAGGGTCAAATGAGCAGTTCTTC. Protein: CASGVGSNEQFF.

This sequence joins TRBV2 and TRBJ2-7; 9 nucleotides match TRBD1. This CDR3 is built from 14 residues. The V gene's germline CDR1 is SNHLY and CDR2 FYNNEI. V shed 4 bases and J 4 bases; nucleotides not matched to a gene: 5. CDR3 nucleotide sequence: TGTGCCAGCAGTGCGGAGACAGGGGGATACGAGCAGTACTTC. It specifies CASSAETGGYEQYF.

J is TRBJ2-7 and V is TRBV15; 7 bases fit TRBD1. The CDR3 runs to 13 residues. Germline V lookup: CDR1 LNHNV, CDR2 YYDKDF (reference sequence). The ends lost 6 bases at V and 0 bases at J; junction bases unmatched: 2. CDR3: CATRDRSSYEQYF. The CDR3 DNA reads TGTGCCACCAGGGACAGGAGCTCCTACGAGCAGTACTTC.

The chain is built from TRBV29-1 and TRBJ1-2; TRBD1 might be the D (6 bases). Trimming pared 5 bases from V and 1 base from J, leaving 11 bases between. This CDR3 spans 13 amino acids. Germline V CDR1 and CDR2: SQVTM, ANQGSEA. CDR3 nucleotide sequence: TGCAGCGTTAGCCAGGGGAGTAACTATGGCTACACCTTC. This translates into CSVSQGSNYGYTF. The variable domain in full, with the rest retrieved from reference TRBV29-1 and TRBJ1-2, is SAVISQKPSRDICQRGTSLTIQCQVDSQVTMMFWYRQQPGQSLTLIATANQGSEATYESGFVIDKFPISRPNLTFSTLTVSNMSPEDSSIYLCSVSQGSNYGYTFGSGTRLTVV.

The V gene is TRBV29-1, the J gene TRBJ2-1, with TRBD1 as a possible D gene (6 bases). Germline V lookup: CDR1 SQVTM, CDR2 ANQGSEA. The CDR3 is 11 amino acids. Deletions cut 6 bases from V and 10 bases from J, with 13 bases between. CDR3 protein: CSVPQGGEQFF. CDR3 DNA sequence: TGCAGCGTCCCACAGGGCGGCGAGCAGTTCTTC.

This chain links TRBV10-3 with TRBJ2-7; perhaps D is TRBD1 or TRBD2 (7 bases each). V gave up 6 bases and J gave up 4 bases, with 16 bases separating them. Germline V gene data show CDR1 as ENHRY and CDR2 as SYGVKD. This CDR3 is built from 14 residues. The CDR3 nucleotides are TGTGCCATCAGCCCGACAGGGAGGGTGTACGAGCAGTACTTC. Translated, it gives CAISPTGRVYEQYF.

The rearrangement joins TRBV11-2 to TRBJ2-3; 8 bases map to TRBD2. With V trimmed by 6 bases and J by 6 bases, 11 bases remained unmatched. Germline V gives CDR1 SGHAT, CDR2 FQNNGV. CDR3 length: 15 residues. CDR3 nucleotides: TGTGCCAGCAGGCCGCCGGGACTAGGGTTCGATACGCAGTATTTT. Translating gives CASRPPGLGFDTQYF.

V is TRBV9 and J is TRBJ2-1; D may correspond to TRBD1 or TRBD2 (6 bases each). The CDR3 runs 12 residues. V lost 4 bases, J lost 9 bases, and 11 bases lay in between. From germline, CDR1 is SGDLS and CDR2 YYNGEE. The CDR3 DNA reads TGTGCCAGCAGCCTAGGGGGGTCTGAGCAGTTCTTC. Its translation is CASSLGGSEQFF.

This clone occurred a few times. The genes are TRBV7-6 and TRBJ2-7, with D possibly matching TRBD1 (5 bases). Trimming stripped 4 bases from V and 0 bases from J, with 10 bases between. The CDR3 is made up of 14 amino acids. The germline V gene encodes CDR1 SGHVS and CDR2 FNYEAQ. DNA of the CDR3: TGTGCCAGCAGCTCCGACAGAATCTCCTACGAGCAGTACTTC. This translates into CASSSDRISYEQYF.

A word on this clone: In the same sample, other DNA sequences code for this CDR3. The rearrangement uses TRBV29-1 and TRBJ1-1; tentative D call: TRBD1 (6 bases). V dropped 4 bases and J dropped 8 bases, with 14 bases sitting between them. Germline V CDR1 and CDR2: SQVTM, ANQGSEA. The CDR3 length is 12 residues. The CDR3 loop reads CSVGTGGAEAFF. CDR3 nucleotides: TGCAGCGTTGGGACGGGGGGGGCGGAAGCTTTCTTT.